Described below is a single T cell receptor (beta chain) sequence and its context. What it binds is not known. PCR amplification relied on 60 Vbeta primers (plus 13 Jbeta primers). Some clones are missing from TCRdb's copy, which holds only in-frame ones; the method was immunoSEQ multiplex PCR. The sample has around 150,000 clones; 70% to 80% are singletons. Trimming left V 4 bases short and J 4 bases short, with 11 bases between. The CDR3 runs 13 residues. Per germline, CDR1 SGHRS and CDR2 YFSETQ. This sample was taken from a study of cytomegalovirus exposure and HLA in healthy donors. Whole-study findings and limits: There were a few CMV-associated chains whose specificity for CMV antigens was confirmed in vitro. Several V segments, TRBV6-2 and TRBV6-3 among them, could not be told apart and were dropped.

Donors consisted of healthy bone marrow donors. The TCR originated in a man between 18 and 29 years old in good health and CMV-seropositive. Sequencing input: PBMCs. The rearrangement uses TRBV5-1 and TRBJ1-2; no firm D call. CDR3 sequence (DNA): TGCGCCAGCAGCCTAGACGGTTCCTATGGCTACACCTTC. It encodes CASSLDGSYGYTF.